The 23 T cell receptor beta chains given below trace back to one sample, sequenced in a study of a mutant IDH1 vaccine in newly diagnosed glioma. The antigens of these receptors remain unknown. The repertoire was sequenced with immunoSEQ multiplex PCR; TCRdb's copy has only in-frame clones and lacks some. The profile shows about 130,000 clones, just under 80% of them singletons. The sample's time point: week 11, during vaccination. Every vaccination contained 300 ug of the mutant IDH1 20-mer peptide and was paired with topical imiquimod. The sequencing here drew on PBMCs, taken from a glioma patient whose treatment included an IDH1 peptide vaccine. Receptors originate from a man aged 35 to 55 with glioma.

The CDR3 sequence: CASSQDSDSSYNEQFF. The CDR3, as DNA: TGTGCCAGCAGCCAAGATTCGGACAGCTCCTACAATGAGCAGTTCTTC. The chain uses TRBV4-2 and TRBJ2-1, with D possibly matching TRBD1 (6 bases). With 0 bases removed from V and 0 bases from J, the gap between germline ends came to 9 bases. Germline V gene sequence: CDR1 LGHNA, CDR2 YNFKEQ. This CDR3 region has 16 residues.

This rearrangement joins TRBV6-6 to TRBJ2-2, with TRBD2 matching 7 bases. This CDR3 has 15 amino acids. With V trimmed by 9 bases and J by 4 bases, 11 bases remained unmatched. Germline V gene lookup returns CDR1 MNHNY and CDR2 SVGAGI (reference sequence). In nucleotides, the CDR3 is TGTGCCAGTCGGGGACTATCGGGAGTCACCGGGGAGCTGTTTTTT. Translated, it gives CASRGLSGVTGELFF.

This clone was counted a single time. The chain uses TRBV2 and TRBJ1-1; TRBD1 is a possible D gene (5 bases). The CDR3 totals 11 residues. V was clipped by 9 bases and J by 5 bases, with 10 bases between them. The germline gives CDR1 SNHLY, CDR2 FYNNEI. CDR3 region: CASGGRTEAFF. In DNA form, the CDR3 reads TGTGCCAGTGGGGGTCGGACTGAAGCTTTCTTT.

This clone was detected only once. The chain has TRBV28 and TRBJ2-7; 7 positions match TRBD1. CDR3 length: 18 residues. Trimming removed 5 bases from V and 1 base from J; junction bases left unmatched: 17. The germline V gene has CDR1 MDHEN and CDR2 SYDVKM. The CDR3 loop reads CASSRDSLDPYRSYEQYF. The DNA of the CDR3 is TGTGCCAGCAGTCGGGACAGCCTCGACCCCTACCGATCCTACGAGCAGTACTTC.

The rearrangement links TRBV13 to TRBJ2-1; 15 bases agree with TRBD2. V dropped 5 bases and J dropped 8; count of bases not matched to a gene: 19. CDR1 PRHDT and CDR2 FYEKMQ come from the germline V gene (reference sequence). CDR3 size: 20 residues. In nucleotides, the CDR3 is TGTGCCAGCAGCCTTTACCGTCGGACTAGCGGGAGGGCCGTACCGGATGAGCAGTTCTTC. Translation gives CASSLYRRTSGRAVPDEQFF.

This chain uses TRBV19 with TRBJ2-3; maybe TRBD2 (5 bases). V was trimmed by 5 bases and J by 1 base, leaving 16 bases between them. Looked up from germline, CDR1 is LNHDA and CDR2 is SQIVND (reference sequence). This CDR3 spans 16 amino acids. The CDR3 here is CASSGGRLWGTDTQYF. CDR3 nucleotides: TGTGCCAGTAGTGGCGGGCGTTTGTGGGGCACAGATACGCAGTATTTT.

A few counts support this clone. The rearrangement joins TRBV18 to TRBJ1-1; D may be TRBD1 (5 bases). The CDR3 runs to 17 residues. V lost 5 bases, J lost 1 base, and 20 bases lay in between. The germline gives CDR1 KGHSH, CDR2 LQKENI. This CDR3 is CASSLAGTGEGNTEAFF. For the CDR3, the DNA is TGTGCCAGCTCATTAGCCGGGACGGGCGAGGGGAACACTGAAGCTTTCTTT. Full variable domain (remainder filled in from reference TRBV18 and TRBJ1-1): NAGVMQNPRHLVRRRGQEARLRCSPMKGHSHVYWYRQLPEEGLKFMVYLQKENIIDESGMPKERFSAEFPKEGPSILRIQQVVRGDSAAYFCASSLAGTGEGNTEAFFGQGTRLTVV.

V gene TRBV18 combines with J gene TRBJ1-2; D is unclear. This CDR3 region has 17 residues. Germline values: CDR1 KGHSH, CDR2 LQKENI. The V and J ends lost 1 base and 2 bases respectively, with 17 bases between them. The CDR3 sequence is CASSPLSVKVYNYGYTF. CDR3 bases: TGTGCCAGCTCACCACTTTCGGTAAAGGTATACAACTATGGCTACACCTTC.

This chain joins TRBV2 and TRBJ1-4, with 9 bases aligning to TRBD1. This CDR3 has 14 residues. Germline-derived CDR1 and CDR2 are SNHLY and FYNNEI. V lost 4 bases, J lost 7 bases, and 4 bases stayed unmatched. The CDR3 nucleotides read TGTGCCAGCAGTGTGGACAGGGGAGGTGAAAAACTGTTTTTT. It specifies CASSVDRGGEKLFF.

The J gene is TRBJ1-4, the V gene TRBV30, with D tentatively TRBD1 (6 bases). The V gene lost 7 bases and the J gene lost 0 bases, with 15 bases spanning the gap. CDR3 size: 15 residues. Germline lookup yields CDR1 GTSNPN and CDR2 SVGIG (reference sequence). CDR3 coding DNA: TGTGCCTTTCATCAGGGGACGGCAACTAATGAAAAACTGTTTTTT. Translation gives CAFHQGTATNEKLFF.

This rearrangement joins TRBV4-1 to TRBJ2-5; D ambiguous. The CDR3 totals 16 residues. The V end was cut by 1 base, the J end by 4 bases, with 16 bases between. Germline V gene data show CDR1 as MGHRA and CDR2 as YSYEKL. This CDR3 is CASSQGFGRRGETQYF. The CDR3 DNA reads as TGCGCCAGCAGCCAAGGCTTCGGACGTCGAGGAGAGACCCAGTACTTC.

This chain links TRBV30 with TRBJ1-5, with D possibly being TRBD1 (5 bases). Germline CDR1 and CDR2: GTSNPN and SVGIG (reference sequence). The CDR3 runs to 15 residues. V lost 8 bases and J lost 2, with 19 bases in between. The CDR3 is CALSLAQGGNQPQHF. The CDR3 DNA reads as TGTGCCCTTTCCTTGGCGCAGGGTGGCAATCAGCCCCAGCATTTT.

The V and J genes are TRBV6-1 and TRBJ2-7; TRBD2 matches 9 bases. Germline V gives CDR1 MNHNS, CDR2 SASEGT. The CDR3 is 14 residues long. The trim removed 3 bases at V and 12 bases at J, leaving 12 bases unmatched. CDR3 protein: CASSDLVAGAPGYF. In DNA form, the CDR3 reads TGTGCCAGCAGTGATCTGGTAGCGGGGGCCCCTGGGTACTTC.

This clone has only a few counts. In DNA form, the CDR3 reads TGTGCCAGTAGTATCACCGGGACTAGCGGGAATTACGAGACCCAGTACTTC. As protein: CASSITGTSGNYETQYF. The genes are TRBV19 and TRBJ2-5; 13 nucleotides agree with TRBD2. Germline values: CDR1 LNHDA, CDR2 SQIVND (reference sequence). The CDR3 contains 17 residues. The junction had 9 bases not matched to a gene; V was cut back by 3 bases and J by 5 bases. Drawing the rest from reference TRBV19 and TRBJ2-5, the complete variable domain is DGGITQSPKYLFRKEGQNVTLSCEQNLNHDAMYWYRQDPGQGLRLIYYSQIVNDFQKGDIAEGYSVSREKKESFPLTVTSAQKNPTAFYLCASSITGTSGNYETQYFGPGTRLLVL.

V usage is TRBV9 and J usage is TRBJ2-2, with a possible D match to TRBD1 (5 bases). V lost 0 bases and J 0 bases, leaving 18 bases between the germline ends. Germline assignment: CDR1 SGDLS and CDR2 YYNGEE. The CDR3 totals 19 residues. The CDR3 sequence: CASSVVGADRFANTGELFF. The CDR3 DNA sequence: TGTGCCAGCAGCGTAGTAGGGGCCGACAGATTCGCGAACACCGGGGAGCTGTTTTTT.

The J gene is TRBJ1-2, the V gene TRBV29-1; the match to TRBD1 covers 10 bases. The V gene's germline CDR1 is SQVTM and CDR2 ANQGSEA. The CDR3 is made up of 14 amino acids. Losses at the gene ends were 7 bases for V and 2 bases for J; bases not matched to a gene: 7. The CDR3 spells CSAEGQGRNYGYTF. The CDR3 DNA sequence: TGCAGCGCCGAGGGACAGGGGCGGAACTATGGCTACACCTTC.

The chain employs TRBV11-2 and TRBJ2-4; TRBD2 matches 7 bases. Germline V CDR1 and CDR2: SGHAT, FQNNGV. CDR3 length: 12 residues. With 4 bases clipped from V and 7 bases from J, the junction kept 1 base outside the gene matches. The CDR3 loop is CASSSGGNIQYF. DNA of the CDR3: TGTGCCAGCAGCTCCGGGGGGAACATTCAGTACTTC.

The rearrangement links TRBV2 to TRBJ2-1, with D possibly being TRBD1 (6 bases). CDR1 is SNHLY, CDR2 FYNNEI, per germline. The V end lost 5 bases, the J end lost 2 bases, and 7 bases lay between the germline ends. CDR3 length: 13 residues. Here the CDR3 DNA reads TGTGCCAGCAGTCGGGACACCTACAATGAGCAGTTCTTC. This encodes CASSRDTYNEQFF.

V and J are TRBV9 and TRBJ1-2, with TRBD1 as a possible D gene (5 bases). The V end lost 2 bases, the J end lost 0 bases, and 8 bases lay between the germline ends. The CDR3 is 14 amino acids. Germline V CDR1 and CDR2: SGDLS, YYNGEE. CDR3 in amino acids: CASSVGRANYGYTF. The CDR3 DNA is TGTGCCAGCAGCGTCGGCAGGGCTAACTATGGCTACACCTTC.

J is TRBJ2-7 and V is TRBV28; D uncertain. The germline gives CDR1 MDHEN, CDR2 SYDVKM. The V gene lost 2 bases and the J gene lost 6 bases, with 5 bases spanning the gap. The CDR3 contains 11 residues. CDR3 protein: CASSLRSEQYF. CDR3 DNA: TGTGCCAGCAGTTTACGGTCCGAGCAGTACTTC.

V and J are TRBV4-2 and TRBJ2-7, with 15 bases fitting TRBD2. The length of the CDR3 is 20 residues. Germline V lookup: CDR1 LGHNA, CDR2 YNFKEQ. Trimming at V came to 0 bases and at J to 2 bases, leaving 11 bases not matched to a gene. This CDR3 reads CASSQDPGGLAGGWAYEQYF. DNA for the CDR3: TGTGCCAGCAGCCAAGACCCCGGCGGACTAGCGGGAGGGTGGGCCTACGAGCAGTACTTC.

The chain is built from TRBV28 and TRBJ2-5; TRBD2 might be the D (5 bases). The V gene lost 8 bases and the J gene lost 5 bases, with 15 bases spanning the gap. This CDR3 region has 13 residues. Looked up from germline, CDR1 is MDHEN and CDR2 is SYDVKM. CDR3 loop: CASSLATGETQYF. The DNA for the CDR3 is TGTGCCAGCTCCCTCGCGACGGGGGAGACCCAGTACTTC.

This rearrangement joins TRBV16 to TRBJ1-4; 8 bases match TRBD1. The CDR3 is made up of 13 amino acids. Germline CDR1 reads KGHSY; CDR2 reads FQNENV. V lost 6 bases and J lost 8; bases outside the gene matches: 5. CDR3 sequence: CASSPDRVEKLFF. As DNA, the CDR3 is TGTGCCAGCAGTCCGGACAGGGTGGAAAAACTGTTTTTT.